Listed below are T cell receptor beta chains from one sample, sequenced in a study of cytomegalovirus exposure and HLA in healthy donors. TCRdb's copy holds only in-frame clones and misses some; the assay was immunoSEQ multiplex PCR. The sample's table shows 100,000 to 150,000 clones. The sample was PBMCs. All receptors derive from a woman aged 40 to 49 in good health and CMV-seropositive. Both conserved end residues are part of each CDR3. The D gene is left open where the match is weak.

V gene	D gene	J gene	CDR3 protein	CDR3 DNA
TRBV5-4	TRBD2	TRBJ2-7	CASSLVNSGRAYEQYF	TGTGCCAGCAGCTTGGTCAATAGCGGGAGGGCCTACGAGCAGTACTTC
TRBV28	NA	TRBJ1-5	CASSLIQGNQPQHF	TGTGCCAGCAGTCTGATTCAGGGTAATCAGCCCCAGCATTTT
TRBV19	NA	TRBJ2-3	CASTQGATLSTDTQYF	TGTGCCAGTACCCAAGGGGCGACCCTCAGCACAGATACGCAGTATTTT
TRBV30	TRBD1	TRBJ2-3	CAWSPGQGATDTQYF	TGTGCCTGGAGCCCTGGACAGGGGGCGACAGATACGCAGTATTTT
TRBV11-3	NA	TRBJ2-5	CASSSSRQGDRLETQYF	TGTGCCAGCAGCTCATCCCGGCAGGGCGATAGGCTGGAGACCCAGTACTTC
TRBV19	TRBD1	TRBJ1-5	CASSSRDRAGKAINQPQHF	TGTGCCAGTAGTTCCCGGGACAGGGCTGGAAAGGCCATCAATCAACCCCAGCATTTT
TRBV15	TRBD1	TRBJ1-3	CATSRPGQGPNLNTIYF	TGTGCCACCAGCAGACCGGGACAGGGTCCAAATTTGAACACCATATATTTT
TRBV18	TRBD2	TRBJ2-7	CASSPPTAGNNEQYF	TGTGCCAGCTCACCACCGACAGCGGGAAACAACGAGCAGTACTTC
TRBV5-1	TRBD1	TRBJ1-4	CASSGGTATNEKLFF	TGCGCCAGCAGCGGAGGGACAGCAACTAATGAAAAACTGTTTTTT
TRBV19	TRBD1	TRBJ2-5	CASGDRVGETQYF	TGTGCCAGTGGGGACAGGGTTGGAGAGACCCAGTACTTC
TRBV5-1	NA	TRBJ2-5	CASNEPGVQETQYF	TGCGCCAGCAACGAGCCAGGGGTTCAAGAGACCCAGTACTTC
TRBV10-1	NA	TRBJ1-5	CASGHARQPQHF	TGCGCCAGCGGCCACGCACGTCAGCCCCAGCATTTT
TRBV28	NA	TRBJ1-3	CASSFSSQQGSGNTIYF	TGTGCCAGCAGTTTCTCTTCCCAACAGGGCTCTGGAAACACCATATATTTT
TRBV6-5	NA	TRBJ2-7	CASSYSRGSPFYEQYF	TGTGCCAGCAGTTACTCGAGAGGGTCCCCCTTCTACGAGCAGTACTTC
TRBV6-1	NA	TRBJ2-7	CASSELWGLRNEQYF	TGTGCCAGCAGTGAACTCTGGGGACTTCGCAACGAGCAGTACTTC
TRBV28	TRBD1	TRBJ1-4	CASSINTGVQGKLFF	TGTGCCAGCAGTATAAATACAGGGGTCCAAGGAAAACTGTTTTTT
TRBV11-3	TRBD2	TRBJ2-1	CASSQDSGSRNEQFF	TGTGCCAGCAGTCAGGACAGCGGGAGTCGTAATGAGCAGTTCTTC
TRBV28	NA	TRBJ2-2	CASSNRTVTGELFF	TGTGCCAGCAGTAACAGGACAGTGACCGGGGAGCTGTTTTTT
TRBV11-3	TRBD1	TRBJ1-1	CASSSGQMNTEAFF	TGTGCCAGCAGCTCGGGACAGATGAACACTGAAGCTTTCTTT
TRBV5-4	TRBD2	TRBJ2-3	CASTFPPGGDTQYF	TGTGCCAGCACCTTTCCTCCGGGGGGAGATACGCAGTATTTT
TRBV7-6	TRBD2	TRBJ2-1	CASSLFRTSLNEQFF	TGTGCCAGCAGCTTATTTAGGACTAGCCTAAATGAGCAGTTCTTC
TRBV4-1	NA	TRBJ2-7	CASSQEDSRGYEQYF	TGCGCCAGCAGCCAAGAGGACAGTCGGGGCTACGAGCAGTACTTC
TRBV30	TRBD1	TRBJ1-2	CAWRDRDRGNYGYTF	TGTGCCTGGAGGGACAGGGACAGGGGAAACTATGGCTACACCTTC
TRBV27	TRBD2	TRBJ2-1	CASSQRTSHEQFF	TGTGCCAGCAGCCAACGGACTAGCCATGAGCAGTTCTTC
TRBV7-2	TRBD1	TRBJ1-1	CASSLDGQGAAFATEAFF	TGTGCCAGCAGCTTAGATGGGCAGGGGGCAGCTTTTGCCACTGAAGCTTTCTTT
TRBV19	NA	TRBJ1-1	CASSILWGTTTLNTEAFF	TGTGCCAGTAGTATTCTCTGGGGGACTACTACCTTGAACACTGAAGCTTTCTTT
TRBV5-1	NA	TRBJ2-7	CASSLSWSAALSAYEQYF	TGCGCCAGCAGCTTGTCGTGGTCGGCGGCCCTCAGTGCCTACGAGCAGTACTTC
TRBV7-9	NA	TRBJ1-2	CASRPQGNYGYTF	TGTGCCAGCAGGCCTCAGGGAAACTATGGCTACACCTTC
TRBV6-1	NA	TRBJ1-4	CASSVRLFQGTNEKLFF	TGTGCCAGCAGTGTCCGGCTTTTTCAGGGTACTAATGAAAAACTGTTTTTT
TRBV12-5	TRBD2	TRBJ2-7	CASSLFLWASGIYEQYF	TGTGCTAGTAGTCTTTTTCTCTGGGCTAGCGGGATCTACGAGCAGTACTTC
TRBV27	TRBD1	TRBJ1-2	CASSAYQGARGGYTF	TGTGCCAGCAGTGCCTATCAGGGGGCGCGTGGTGGCTACACCTTC
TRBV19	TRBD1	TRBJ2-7	CASSATGTGAYEQYF	TGTGCCAGTAGCGCCACCGGGACAGGGGCCTACGAGCAGTACTTC
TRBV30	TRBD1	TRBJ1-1	CAHGQGTFEAFF	TGTGCACATGGACAGGGGACATTTGAAGCTTTCTTT
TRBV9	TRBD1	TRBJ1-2	CASSVGWTGGYGYTF	TGTGCCAGCAGCGTAGGCTGGACAGGAGGCTATGGCTACACCTTC
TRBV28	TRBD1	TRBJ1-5	CASSRDRPQRGNQPQHF	TGTGCCAGCAGCCGGGACAGACCCCAGAGGGGCAATCAGCCCCAGCATTTT
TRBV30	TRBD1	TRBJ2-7	CASMTGTTYEQYF	TGTGCCTCGATGACAGGGACCACCTACGAGCAGTACTTC
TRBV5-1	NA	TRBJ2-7	CASSFGPGVYEQYF	TGCGCCAGCAGCTTTGGTCCCGGGGTCTACGAGCAGTACTTC
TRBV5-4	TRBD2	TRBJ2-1	CASTPRGGEDYNEQFF	TGTGCCAGCACCCCTCGCGGGGGGGAGGACTACAATGAGCAGTTCTTC
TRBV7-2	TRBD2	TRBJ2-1	CASREIYNEQFF	TGTGCCTCGCGGGAGATCTACAATGAGCAGTTCTTC
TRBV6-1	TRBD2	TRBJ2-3	CASSGRSADTQYF	TGTGCCAGTAGCGGGAGGTCGGCAGATACGCAGTATTTT
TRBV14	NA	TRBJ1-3	CASSQDRRRGNTIYF	TGTGCCAGCAGCCAAGATCGTCGCAGGGGAAACACCATATATTTT
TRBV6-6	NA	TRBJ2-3	CASSSRYGTSTDTQYF	TGTGCCAGCAGTTCAAGATATGGGACTAGCACAGATACGCAGTATTTT